The 30 T cell receptor beta chains given below trace back to one sample, sequenced in a study of shared clonotypes between healthy human individuals. Here immunoSEQ multiplex PCR was the method, and the copy in TCRdb shows in-frame clones only, minus some. The sample has around 690,000 clones, around 91% seen once; the top ten hold 34%. The source material was memory CD8+ T cells from PBMCs. Indicated subset: CD45RO+ cells pooled with CCR7-negative TemRA cells. The receptors here all came from a young man in good health. Some clones in this sample may be carry-over from other donors' samples.

This clone occurred once. The chain combines TRBV2 with TRBJ2-7; 8 bases align to TRBD1. CDR3 length: 14 amino acids. The germline V gene has CDR1 SNHLY and CDR2 FYNNEI. CDR3 residues: CASLTGTGTYEQYF. CDR3 nucleotide sequence: TGTGCTTCCCTCACCGGGACAGGTACCTACGAGCAGTACTTC.

The chain recombines TRBV2 with TRBJ2-7, with 11 bases identical to TRBD2. This CDR3 spans 14 amino acids. Unmatched junction bases numbered 3, after V lost 6 bases and J lost 2 bases. In germline, CDR1 is SNHLY, CDR2 FYNNEI. The CDR3 region has the DNA TGTGCCAGCAGGGATAGCGGGAGGGCCTACGAGCAGTACTTC. The encoded protein is CASRDSGRAYEQYF.

This chain joins TRBV18 and TRBJ1-5, with 7 nucleotides matching TRBD1. V shed 2 bases, J shed 5 bases, and the junction held 9 bases outside the gene matches. CDR1 KGHSH and CDR2 LQKENI come from the germline V gene. CDR3 length equals 16 residues. In nucleotides, the CDR3 is TGTGCCAGCTCACCATACCGGGACAGAAAGGATCAGCCCCAGCATTTT. Residues: CASSPYRDRKDQPQHF.

The CDR3 sequence is CASSPRDMTGEQYF. CDR3 coding DNA: TGCGCCAGCAGCCCACGGGACATGACGGGTGAGCAGTACTTC. V gene TRBV4-1 combines with J gene TRBJ2-7; D perhaps matches TRBD1 (6 bases). Trimming stripped 4 bases from V and 7 bases from J, with 17 bases between. Per the germline V gene, CDR1 is MGHRA and CDR2 is YSYEKL. The CDR3 is 14 residues long.

Worth noting for this clone: The same CDR3 can be traced to other DNA sequences in this sample. This chain connects TRBV27 to TRBJ2-7, with D uncertain. CDR1 and CDR2 from the germline V gene are MNHEY and SMNVEV (reference sequence). The V end was cut by 1 base, the J end by 7 bases, with 5 bases between. The CDR3 is 11 residues long. CDR3 DNA sequence: TGTGCCAGCAGTTTATATGGAGAGCAGTACTTC. It codes for CASSLYGEQYF.

The V gene is TRBV6-1, the J gene TRBJ2-7; D is ambiguous. CDR3 length: 13 amino acids. Germline CDR1 MNHNS, CDR2 SASEGT. The ends were cut back, 4 bases at V and 0 bases at J, with 7 bases in the middle. CDR3 sequence: CASSGSRSYEQYF. CDR3 bases: TGTGCCAGCAGTGGGAGCCGCTCCTACGAGCAGTACTTC.

Details on this clone: The junction departs from the called germline gene at one end, perhaps through a read error. The chain has TRBV6-6 and TRBJ2-5; D perhaps matches TRBD2 (5 bases). CDR3 length: 16 residues. Germline values: CDR1 MNHNY, CDR2 SVGAGI (reference sequence). The CDR3, as DNA: TGTGCCAGCAGCTACTCCTCGTGGGAGCTTCAAGAGACCCAGTACTTC. Its protein is CASSYSSWELQETQYF.

This sequence joins TRBV7-9 and TRBJ2-1, with no clear D. The CDR3 loop spans 17 amino acids. Trimming left V 5 bases short and J 3 bases short, with 20 bases between. Germline values: CDR1 SEHNR, CDR2 FQNEAQ (reference sequence). CDR3 DNA: TGTGCCAGCAGCCCACCCCACCCGTCCCCCAACTACAATGAGCAGTTCTTC. As protein: CASSPPHPSPNYNEQFF.

For the CDR3, the DNA is TGTGCCAGTAGTATGCTCGGGAACAATCAGCCCCAGCATTTT. This encodes CASSMLGNNQPQHF. The rearrangement uses TRBV19 and TRBJ1-5; D gene uncertain. The CDR3 runs 14 residues. Germline V CDR1 and CDR2: LNHDA, SQIVND (reference sequence). Deletions cut 3 bases from V and 3 bases from J, with 9 bases between.

Worth noting for this clone: The sample carries other DNA sequences with the same CDR3. This sequence joins TRBV27 and TRBJ2-7, with 11 positions matching TRBD2. The CDR3 is made up of 14 amino acids. Looked up from germline, CDR1 is MNHEY and CDR2 is SMNVEV (reference sequence). V shed 4 bases and J 5 bases; nucleotides not matched to a gene: 4. CDR3: CASSSGLAGDEQYF. CDR3 coding DNA: TGTGCCAGCAGTTCCGGACTAGCGGGTGACGAGCAGTACTTC.

This clone was counted between two and nine times. The identical CDR3 is also encoded by other nucleotide sequences in the sample. V and J are TRBV27 and TRBJ2-7; D gene unclear. Per the germline V gene, CDR1 is MNHEY and CDR2 is SMNVEV (reference sequence). V was pared by 3 bases and J by 6 bases, with 9 bases between. The CDR3 contains 12 residues. CDR3 coding DNA: TGTGCCAGCAGTTTCAGCGCAGGCGAGCAGTACTTC. It is translated as CASSFSAGEQYF.

The CDR3 nucleotides are TGTGCCAGCTCCCTTCTATCCGCGCTAGCGGGAGGAGGTGAGCAGTTCTTC. Its protein product is CASSLLSALAGGGEQFF. The rearrangement joins TRBV18 to TRBJ2-1; 11 nucleotides align to TRBD2. Germline V CDR1 and CDR2: KGHSH, LQKENI. This CDR3 has 17 residues. The ends lost 6 bases at V and 9 bases at J; junction bases unmatched: 16.

The rearrangement links TRBV13 to TRBJ2-7, with 9 bases fitting TRBD1. In germline, CDR1 is PRHDT, CDR2 FYEKMQ (reference sequence). Trimming at V came to 4 bases and at J to 7 bases, leaving 14 bases not matched to a gene. The CDR3 is 16 residues long. This CDR3 is CASSSSYEQGAGEQYF. CDR3 coding DNA: TGTGCCAGCAGCTCGTCCTACGAACAGGGGGCGGGGGAGCAGTACTTC.

The chain has TRBV9 and TRBJ1-1, with no clear D. The CDR3 loop spans 13 amino acids. From germline, CDR1 is SGDLS and CDR2 YYNGEE. Trimming cost V 2 bases and J 8 bases, with 13 bases left between them. For the CDR3, the DNA is TGTGCCAGCAGCGTTGGGCTCGCATACGAAGCTTTCTTT. Translating gives CASSVGLAYEAFF.

The V gene is TRBV6-5, the J gene TRBJ2-2, with D uncertain. Germline CDR1 reads MNHEY; CDR2 reads SVGAGI. With 6 bases removed from V and 6 bases from J, the gap between germline ends came to 8 bases. The CDR3 loop spans 12 amino acids. The CDR3 protein is CASSPWAGELFF. CDR3 coding DNA: TGTGCCAGCAGCCCCTGGGCCGGGGAGCTGTTTTTT.

This clone was counted a single time. The rearrangement joins TRBV27 to TRBJ2-3; D remains unclear. CDR1 MNHEY and CDR2 SMNVEV come from the germline V gene (reference sequence). V lost 5 bases and J 4 bases, leaving 13 bases between the germline ends. CDR3 length: 14 residues. The DNA of the CDR3 is TGTGCCAGCAGTCGACCAGGTTTCGCAGATACGCAGTATTTT. This sequence encodes CASSRPGFADTQYF.

V is TRBV12-2 and J is TRBJ1-4; TRBD1 reflects the table's D call only, with no check against the DNA. TRBV12-2 is designated a pseudogene. This CDR3 region has 14 residues. The CDR3 coding sequence is TGTGCAAGTCGCCAGCTCATAGGGGATGAAAAACTGTTTTTT. This encodes CASRQLIGDEKLFF.

The chain links TRBV9 to TRBJ2-7, with 10 bases identical to TRBD1. The CDR3 length is 15 residues. CDR1 and CDR2 (germline): SGDLS, YYNGEE. The V gene end was trimmed by 2 bases and the J gene end by 3 bases; junction bases not matched to a gene: 5. In DNA form, the CDR3 reads TGTGCCAGCAGCGTCGAGGGACAGGGGATCTACGAGCAGTACTTC. As protein: CASSVEGQGIYEQYF. Supplemented by reference TRBV9 and TRBJ2-7, the full variable domain reads DSGVTQTPKHLITATGQRVTLRCSPRSGDLSVYWYQQSLDQGLQFLIQYYNGEERAKGNILERFSAQQFPDLHSELNLSSLELGDSALYFCASSVEGQGIYEQYFGPGTRLTVT.

The chain has TRBV28 and TRBJ1-1; a possible D gene is TRBD1 (5 bases). Looked up from germline, CDR1 is MDHEN and CDR2 is SYDVKM. This CDR3 region has 16 residues. Trimming removed 4 bases from V and 4 bases from J, with 19 bases in between. The CDR3 DNA reads TGTGCCAGCAGTTCTCCCCTCGGAGGAGGGGTCACTGAAGCTTTCTTT. It yields the protein CASSSPLGGGVTEAFF.

This chain links TRBV4-1 with TRBJ2-1; tentative D call: TRBD1 (5 bases). Germline V lookup: CDR1 MGHRA, CDR2 YSYEKL. The CDR3 totals 15 residues. Deletions cut 1 base from V and 8 bases from J, with 15 bases between. CDR3 nucleotide sequence: TGCGCCAGCAGCCAAGGACAGATAGATACCGATGAGCAGTTCTTC. Protein product: CASSQGQIDTDEQFF.

This chain joins TRBV14 and TRBJ2-7; possibly TRBD2 for D (6 bases). Germline loops: CDR1 SGHDN, CDR2 FVKESK. V was trimmed by 1 base and J by 6 bases, leaving 10 bases between them. CDR3 size: 13 residues. The CDR3 is CASSQVVGSEQYF. The CDR3 nucleotides are TGTGCCAGCAGCCAAGTAGTCGGGAGCGAGCAGTACTTC.

This chain connects TRBV7-2 to TRBJ2-5, with D uncertain. Deletions cut 1 base from V and 2 bases from J, with 8 bases between. The germline V gene encodes CDR1 SGHTA and CDR2 FQGNSA. CDR3 length: 14 residues. CDR3 loop: CASSLGRRQETQYF. The CDR3 nucleotides read TGTGCCAGCAGCTTAGGGCGGAGACAAGAGACCCAGTACTTC. Based on the CDR3 plus reference TRBV7-2 and TRBJ2-5, the full variable domain is GAGVSQSPSNKVTEKGKDVELRCDPISGHTALYWYRQSLGQGLEFLIYFQGNSAPDKSGLPSDRFSAERTGGSVSTLTIQRTQQEDSAVYLCASSLGRRQETQYFGPGTRLLVL.

This chain links TRBV9 with TRBJ1-3; D is uncertain. In germline, CDR1 is SGDLS, CDR2 YYNGEE. Trimming shortened V by 0 bases and J by 4 bases, and 11 bases separated the two germline ends. There are 15 residues in the CDR3. This chain's CDR3 is CASSVARTHGNTIYF. The CDR3, as DNA: TGTGCCAGCAGCGTAGCTAGAACTCACGGAAACACCATATATTTT.

This clone was recorded once. The chain links TRBV29-1 to TRBJ1-2; D unclear. With 6 bases removed from V and 2 bases from J, the gap between germline ends came to 19 bases. CDR1 and CDR2 from the germline V gene are SQVTM and ANQGSEA. The CDR3 is 15 amino acids. CDR3 DNA sequence: TGCAGCGTGGGGTCGTACCAATTCCGAAACTATGGCTACACCTTC. Translated: CSVGSYQFRNYGYTF.

This clone was seen just once. This chain connects TRBV5-5 to TRBJ2-7, with a tentative D call TRBD1 (5 bases). The germline CDR1 and CDR2 sequences are SGHKS and YYEKEE (reference sequence). V was shortened by 4 bases and J by 2 bases, with 7 bases between the two germline ends. The CDR3 spans 12 residues. CDR3 sequence: CASSQGAYEQYF. For the CDR3, the DNA is TGTGCCAGCAGCCAAGGGGCCTACGAGCAGTACTTC.

V gene TRBV11-3 combines with J gene TRBJ2-1; 7 bases align to TRBD1. Germline CDR1 and CDR2: SGHNT and YENEEA. The CDR3 is 15 residues long. V gave up 5 bases and J gave up 3 bases; unmatched junction bases: 7. The CDR3 DNA follows: TGTGCCAGCAGCCCGCAGGGGGATTACTACAATGAGCAGTTCTTC. Translating it yields CASSPQGDYYNEQFF. Full variable domain (remainder filled in from reference TRBV11-3 and TRBJ2-1): EAGVVQSPRYKIIEKKQPVAFWCNPISGHNTLYWYLQNLGQGPELLIRYENEEAVDDSQLPKDRFSAERLKGVDSTLKIQPAELGDSAVYLCASSPQGDYYNEQFFGPGTRLTVL.

The chain employs TRBV9 and TRBJ2-7; 8 nucleotides match TRBD2. J was trimmed by 6 bases and V by 0 bases; bases with no gene match: 5. In germline, CDR1 is SGDLS, CDR2 YYNGEE. CDR3 size: 14 residues. CDR3 amino acids: CASSVVEAGAEQYF. The DNA for the CDR3 is TGTGCCAGCAGCGTAGTCGAAGCGGGAGCCGAGCAGTACTTC.

This chain uses TRBV7-9 with TRBJ1-1; 7 bases match TRBD1. Looked up from germline, CDR1 is SEHNR and CDR2 is FQNEAQ (reference sequence). The CDR3 extends over 14 amino acids. The V segment lost 5 bases and the J segment 7 bases; nucleotides outside the gene matches: 10. CDR3 sequence reads: CASSGDREQGEAFF. DNA of the CDR3: TGTGCCAGCAGCGGAGACAGGGAACAAGGTGAAGCTTTCTTT.

This rearrangement joins TRBV19 to TRBJ1-5; tentatively, D is TRBD1 (5 bases). There are 14 residues in the CDR3. Germline CDR1 reads LNHDA; CDR2 reads SQIVND (reference sequence). V was trimmed by 3 bases and J by 6 bases, leaving 12 bases between them. The CDR3 is CASSIGVRGQPQHF. The CDR3, as DNA: TGTGCCAGTAGTATTGGGGTAAGGGGTCAGCCCCAGCATTTT.

The chain combines TRBV7-8 with TRBJ2-2; D is unresolved. Germline V gene data show CDR1 as SGHVS and CDR2 as FQNEAQ. The V and J ends lost 7 bases and 0 bases respectively, with 9 bases between them. The CDR3 has 14 residues. In nucleotides, the CDR3 is TGTGCCAGCATCCTCGGACCGAACACCGGGGAGCTGTTTTTT. As protein: CASILGPNTGELFF.